These 14 T cell receptor beta chains came from one sample sequenced in a study of T cells in Graves' hyperthyroidism and ophthalmopathy. Using RNA transcripts as the source, TCR beta CDR3 regions were amplified. The HTBI primer set was used in a first-round RT-PCR of the TCR CDR3. From the multiplex PCR reads, TCRdb called clonotypes with MiXCR, one entry per CDR3 protein. This sample carries about 360,000 distinct CDR3 sequences, less than 15% of them seen once, and the ten largest clones take 9.2%. Sample: blood. Receptors were obtained from a woman between 18 and 29 years old with Graves' hyperthyroidism.

This chain joins TRBV5-5 and TRBJ1-5; a possible D gene is TRBD1 (6 bases). V dropped 3 bases and J dropped 0 bases, with 13 bases sitting between them. The germline gives CDR1 SGHKS, CDR2 YYEKEE (reference sequence). CDR3 length equals 16 residues. CDR3 residues: CASSSNTGYSNQPQHF. In nucleotides, the CDR3 is TGTGCCAGCAGCTCCAACACAGGGTATAGCAATCAGCCCCAGCATTTT.

This clonotype was picked up many times. The rearrangement uses TRBV29-1 and TRBJ2-7, with 16 bases matching TRBD2. This CDR3 contains 15 residues. Germline V gene data show CDR1 as SQVTM and CDR2 as ANQGSEA. The V and J ends lost 7 bases and 4 bases, in that order; junction bases with no gene match: 7. The CDR3 loop is CSEGLAGGHRYEQYF. The CDR3 DNA sequence: TGCAGCGAGGGACTAGCGGGAGGGCACAGGTACGAGCAGTACTTC.

The J gene is TRBJ1-2, the V gene TRBV20-1; no clear D gene. The length of the CDR3 is 12 residues. Germline V gene data show CDR1 as DFQATT and CDR2 as SNEGSKA (reference sequence). Trimming left V 5 bases short and J 3 bases short, with 10 bases between. The CDR3 nucleotides read TGCAGTGCTGTACCCGGGGACTATGGCTACACCTTC. Its protein product is CSAVPGDYGYTF.

The chain is built from TRBV4-3 and TRBJ2-1, with TRBD2 matching over 10 bases. V shed 0 bases and J 4 bases; nucleotides not matched to a gene: 3. The CDR3 is made up of 16 amino acids. CDR1 is LGHNA, CDR2 YSLEER, per germline. The CDR3 DNA follows: TGCGCCAGCAGCCAAGATAGGACTAGCGGATACAATGAGCAGTTCTTC. It yields the protein CASSQDRTSGYNEQFF.

The chain carries TRBV7-3 and TRBJ2-2, with 8 bases fitting TRBD2. The germline CDR1 and CDR2 sequences are SGHTA and FQGTGA. The CDR3 loop spans 16 amino acids. The V and J ends lost 5 bases and 6 bases, in that order; junction bases with no gene match: 11. As DNA, the CDR3 is TGTGCCAGCAGCCCAACGGGGCCCGGGGGGGCCGGGGAGCTGTTTTTT. It encodes CASSPTGPGGAGELFF. The variable domain in full, completed from reference TRBV7-3 and TRBJ2-2, reads GAGVSQTPSNKVTEKGKYVELRCDPISGHTALYWYRQSLGQGPEFLIYFQGTGAADDSGLPNDRFFAVRPEGSVSTLKIQRTERGDSAVYLCASSPTGPGGAGELFFGEGSRLTVL.

This clonotype came up many times. The rearrangement links TRBV7-2 to TRBJ2-1; D is perhaps TRBD2 (5 bases). Germline CDR1 is SGHTA and CDR2 is FQGNSA. This CDR3 spans 18 amino acids. The ends were cut back, 5 bases at V and 3 bases at J, with 23 bases in the middle. This CDR3 reads CASSPSWERNPLYNEQFF. In nucleotides, the CDR3 is TGTGCCAGCAGCCCCAGCTGGGAGCGGAACCCCCTCTACAATGAGCAGTTCTTC.

This clonotype was found many times. This chain connects TRBV4-1 to TRBJ2-5, with 9 bases lining up with TRBD2. This CDR3 region has 15 residues. Germline V lookup: CDR1 MGHRA, CDR2 YSYEKL. The trim removed 1 base at V and 7 bases at J, leaving 7 bases unmatched. Here the CDR3 reads CASSQAVAGAGTQYF. DNA of the CDR3: TGCGCCAGCAGCCAAGCGGTAGCGGGAGCGGGGACCCAGTACTTC.

This clonotype was found many times. The chain is built from TRBV2 and TRBJ1-6, with TRBD1 as a possible D gene (5 bases). The CDR3 has 15 residues. V was cut by 5 bases and J by 9 bases, with 17 bases left in between. Germline assignment: CDR1 SNHLY and CDR2 FYNNEI. The CDR3 region is CASSSTEGERSPLHF. In DNA form, the CDR3 reads TGTGCCAGCAGTTCCACAGAAGGGGAGCGTTCACCCCTCCACTTT.

This clonotype was detected ten times or more. This rearrangement joins TRBV20-1 to TRBJ2-5; 8 positions match TRBD2. Trimming removed 3 bases from V and 5 bases from J; junction bases left unmatched: 11. The CDR3 loop spans 15 amino acids. Looked up from germline, CDR1 is DFQATT and CDR2 is SNEGSKA (reference sequence). The CDR3 nucleotides read TGCAGTGCTAGTATTAGCGGGGTGTGGGGGGAGACCCAGTACTTC. Its translation: CSASISGVWGETQYF.

This clonotype was picked up many times. CDR3 residues: CASSLGSGKGETQYF. Written as DNA, the CDR3 is TGTGCCAGCAGCTTGGGGAGCGGGAAGGGGGAGACCCAGTACTTC. J is TRBJ2-5 and V is TRBV7-2; TRBD2 aligns across 7 bases. CDR1 is SGHTA, CDR2 FQGNSA, per germline. Germline trimming cut 3 bases from V and 5 bases from J; bases unmatched to any gene: 9. The CDR3 is made up of 15 amino acids.

In its sample, this clonotype was seen many times. The rearrangement links TRBV11-2 to TRBJ1-6; D is perhaps TRBD1 (5 bases). This CDR3 contains 18 residues. In germline, CDR1 is SGHAT, CDR2 FQNNGV. Trimming shortened V by 4 bases and J by 6 bases, and 22 bases separated the two germline ends. CDR3 in amino acids: CASSSEGATFISNSPLHF. CDR3 DNA: TGTGCCAGCAGCTCCGAAGGGGCGACCTTTATCTCTAATTCACCCCTCCACTTT.

This clonotype was counted at least ten times. This sequence joins TRBV20-1 and TRBJ1-5, with D unclear. The CDR3 runs to 12 residues. CDR1 and CDR2 from the germline V gene are DFQATT and SNEGSKA (reference sequence). Trimming cost V 6 bases and J 1 base, with 7 bases left between them. CDR3: CSAKYSNQPQHF. The CDR3 coding sequence is TGCAGTGCCAAGTACAGCAATCAGCCCCAGCATTTT.

This clonotype was counted at least ten times. The chain employs TRBV20-1 and TRBJ2-1; D is uncertain. Germline V lookup: CDR1 DFQATT, CDR2 SNEGSKA (reference sequence). Trimming stripped 5 bases from V and 4 bases from J, with 12 bases between. This CDR3 contains 13 residues. The CDR3 region is CSAEKSRYNEQFF. The CDR3 DNA reads as TGCAGTGCTGAAAAGTCGAGGTACAATGAGCAGTTCTTC.

This clonotype was seen many times. In DNA, the CDR3 is TGCGCCAGCAGCTCCGCCCGCACAGATACGCAGTATTTT. Translating it yields CASSSARTDTQYF. The chain carries TRBV5-1 and TRBJ2-3; no definite D call. The ends were cut back, 3 bases at V and 1 base at J, with 6 bases in the middle. Germline V gene data show CDR1 as SGHRS and CDR2 as YFSETQ. The CDR3 totals 13 residues.